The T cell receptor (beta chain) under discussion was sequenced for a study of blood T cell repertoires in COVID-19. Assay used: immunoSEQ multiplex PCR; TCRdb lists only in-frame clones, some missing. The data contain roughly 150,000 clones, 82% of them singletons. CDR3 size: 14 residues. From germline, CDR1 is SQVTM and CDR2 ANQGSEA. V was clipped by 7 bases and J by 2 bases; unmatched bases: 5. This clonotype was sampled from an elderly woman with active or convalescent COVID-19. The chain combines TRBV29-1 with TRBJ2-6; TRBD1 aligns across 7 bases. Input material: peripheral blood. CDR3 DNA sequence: TGCAGCGCTGGTACAGGGGCTGGGGCCAACGTCCTGACTTTC. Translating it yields CSAGTGAGANVLTF.